These T cell receptor beta chains were read from a single sample in a study of shared clonotypes between healthy human individuals. TCRdb keeps only in-frame clones here, not all; method: immunoSEQ multiplex PCR. Counted here are roughly 2.5 million clones, over 85% occurring once; the ten biggest clones make up about 0.13%. Sequenced material: naive CD4+ T cells sorted from blood. These receptors originate from a man younger than 35 in good health. Each CDR3 is given with its conserved first and last residue. The D gene is left open where the match is weak. Only part of the rows carry a size: once, few, many, or a class if the clone is expanded.

TRBD2,TRBJ2-7,-,TRBV6-6,CASSLSGGSSYEQYF,TGTGCCAGCAGCCTGAGCGGGGGGAGCTCCTACGAGCAGTACTTC
-,TRBJ1-6,-,TRBV5-1,CASSLVQPRDSPLHF,TGCGCCAGCAGCTTGGTCCAGCCAAGGGATTCACCCCTCCACTTT
-,TRBJ1-3,-,TRBV7-2,CASSLGWGAGNTIYF,TGTGCCAGCAGCTTGGGGTGGGGGGCTGGAAACACCATATATTTT
-,TRBJ2-2,-,TRBV6-5,CASRFGGLNTGELFF,TGTGCCAGCAGATTCGGGGGCCTGAACACCGGGGAGCTGTTTTTT
TRBD1,TRBJ2-5,-,TRBV18,CASSPYSAGGEETQYF,TGTGCCAGCTCACCATATTCGGCAGGGGGCGAAGAGACCCAGTACTTC
-,TRBJ1-5,-,TRBV19,CASSSKANQPQHF,TGTGCCAGTAGTTCTAAGGCCAATCAGCCCCAGCATTTT
-,TRBJ2-7,-,TRBV2,CASHRDMLSYEQYF,TGTGCCAGTCACCGGGACATGCTCTCCTACGAGCAGTACTTC
TRBD2,TRBJ2-7,-,TRBV5-4,CASTLAGHEVSYEQYF,TGTGCCAGCACACTAGCGGGACACGAAGTGTCCTACGAGCAGTACTTC
-,TRBJ2-4,-,TRBV19,CANLDWLTKNIQYF,TGTGCCAACCTTGACTGGCTAACCAAAAACATTCAGTACTTC
-,TRBJ2-1,-,TRBV9,CASSSRPVTGYNEQFF,TGTGCCAGCAGCTCCCGCCCAGTCACAGGGTACAATGAGCAGTTCTTC
-,TRBJ2-7,-,TRBV5-1,CASSLMTQDYEQYF,TGCGCCAGCAGTCTTATGACTCAGGACTACGAGCAGTACTTC
TRBD2,TRBJ2-7,-,TRBV7-9,CASSQGLAVGYEQYF,TGTGCCAGCAGCCAAGGACTAGCGGTGGGGTACGAGCAGTACTTC
TRBD1,TRBJ1-2,-,TRBV9,CASSAGARGLSYGYTF,TGTGCCAGCAGCGCCGGGGCCAGGGGGCTAAGCTATGGCTACACCTTC
TRBD2,TRBJ2-7,-,TRBV29-1,CSVGRTSGTYEQYF,TGCAGCGTTGGACGGACTAGCGGAACCTACGAGCAGTACTTC
-,TRBJ2-3,-,TRBV9,CASSPPGLQGTDTQYF,TGTGCCAGCAGCCCCCCGGGACTCCAGGGGACAGATACGCAGTATTTT
-,TRBJ1-4,-,TRBV28,CASSWAGARGDEKLFF,TGTGCCAGCAGTTGGGCGGGGGCTAGGGGTGACGAAAAACTGTTTTTT
-,TRBJ1-1,once,TRBV5-3,CARSLEHPNTEAFF,TGTGCCAGAAGCTTGGAACACCCGAACACTGAAGCTTTCTTT
TRBD2,TRBJ2-2,-,TRBV7-3,CASSPGTMATGELFF,TGTGCCAGCAGCCCCGGGACTATGGCTACCGGGGAGCTGTTTTTT
-,TRBJ1-6,-,TRBV11-3,CASSPHPGRSSYNSPLHF,TGTGCCAGCAGCCCCCACCCTGGACGGAGCTCCTATAATTCACCCCTCCACTTT
-,TRBJ2-2,-,TRBV10-1,CASSSPGNTGELFF,TGCGCCAGCAGCTCGCCAGGCAACACCGGGGAGCTGTTTTTT
TRBD2,TRBJ2-2,-,TRBV4-1,CASSLGGRKLFF,TGCGCCAGCAGCCTCGGGGGGAGGAAGCTGTTTTTT
-,TRBJ2-3,-,TRBV29-1,CSVVVGGFVTDTQYF,TGCAGCGTTGTGGTAGGGGGATTTGTAACAGATACGCAGTATTTT
-,TRBJ2-7,-,TRBV28,CASSSPGRPSYEQYF,TGTGCCAGCAGTTCCCCCGGCAGGCCCTCCTACGAGCAGTACTTC
TRBD1,TRBJ2-1,-,TRBV30,CAWIDRGRVAYNEQFF,TGTGCCTGGATAGACAGGGGGAGAGTCGCCTACAATGAGCAGTTCTTC
TRBD2,TRBJ2-3,once,TRBV10-1,CASSEGTSGDTQYF,TGCGCCAGCAGTGAAGGGACTAGCGGTGATACGCAGTATTTT
-,TRBJ2-1,-,TRBV6-1,CASSGNGNEQFF,TGTGCCAGCAGTGGGAATGGTAATGAGCAGTTCTTC
-,TRBJ1-6,-,TRBV19,CASSIVPDNSPLHF,TGTGCCAGTAGTATTGTTCCAGACAATTCACCCCTCCACTTT
TRBD2,TRBJ2-3,-,TRBV5-1,CASALAGVGDTQYF,TGCGCCAGCGCCCTAGCGGGAGTGGGAGATACGCAGTATTTT
TRBD1,TRBJ1-1,-,TRBV5-5,CASSKLGQNMNTEAFF,TGTGCCAGCAGCAAACTGGGACAGAATATGAACACTGAAGCTTTCTTT
TRBD1,TRBJ2-2,-,TRBV6-1,CASRRQGPRELFF,TGTGCCAGCAGGCGACAGGGACCCCGGGAGCTGTTTTTT
TRBD2,TRBJ2-3,-,TRBV6-1,CASNFWRGGGDTQYF,TGTGCCAGCAACTTCTGGCGGGGGGGAGGAGACACGCAGTATTTT
-,TRBJ1-1,-,TRBV30,CAWRDQGGRPEAFF,TGTGCCTGGAGAGATCAGGGAGGTAGGCCTGAAGCTTTCTTT
TRBD1,TRBJ2-7,-,TRBV7-9,CASSFRDRGYEQYF,TGTGCCAGCAGTTTCCGGGACAGGGGGTACGAGCAGTACTTC
-,TRBJ2-3,-,TRBV5-4,CASSLESSPADTQYF,TGTGCCAGCAGCTTGGAATCTAGCCCCGCAGATACGCAGTATTTT
-,TRBJ1-1,-,TRBV6-5,CASTTGPRTEAFF,TGTGCCAGCACCACGGGGCCACGGACTGAAGCTTTCTTT
TRBD1,TRBJ2-7,-,TRBV11-2,CASSGDRGYEQYF,TGTGCCAGCAGCGGGGACAGGGGTTACGAGCAGTACTTC
-,TRBJ1-6,few,TRBV30,CAWTRVRDSPLHF,TGTGCCTGGACCAGAGTGCGGGATTCACCCCTCCACTTT
-,TRBJ2-3,-,TRBV29-1,CSVEPTGAGDTQYF,TGCAGCGTTGAGCCGACCGGAGCGGGAGATACGCAGTATTTT
-,TRBJ1-6,few,TRBV19,CATMDPSGINSPLHF,TGTGCCACTATGGACCCCTCTGGAATCAATTCACCCCTCCACTTT
TRBD2,TRBJ2-3,-,TRBV14,CASSQGLAGFTDTQYF,TGTGCCAGCAGCCAGGGACTAGCGGGTTTCACAGATACGCAGTATTTT
-,TRBJ2-5,-,TRBV2,CASSPQQETQYF,TGTGCCAGCAGTCCGCAGCAAGAGACCCAGTACTTC
-,TRBJ2-6,-,TRBV9,CASSAIFRGANVLTF,TGTGCCAGCAGCGCTATATTCCGGGGGGCCAACGTCCTGACTTTC
TRBD2,TRBJ2-3,-,TRBV29-1,CSVEGGGSDTQYF,TGCAGCGTTGAAGGGGGGGGGAGCGATACGCAGTATTTT
TRBD2,TRBJ2-7,-,TRBV11-2,CASSPKGSGDGEQYF,TGTGCCAGCAGCCCGAAGGGTAGCGGGGACGGCGAGCAGTACTTC
TRBD1,TRBJ2-3,-,TRBV2,CASTQDRWADTQYF,TGTGCCAGCACCCAGGACAGGTGGGCAGATACGCAGTATTTT